This T cell receptor beta chain was captured in a study of T cell responses to AZD1222 COVID-19 vaccine. With respect to this clone: Its antigen is unknown.

Some clones are missing from TCRdb's copy, which holds only in-frame ones; the method was immunoSEQ multiplex PCR. The sample shows about 120,000 clones, about 91% of them seen only once. Study findings and constraints: Elevations in Spike-specific TCR breadth and depth followed administration of two AZD1222 doses. Repertoire sampling was restricted to post-peak T cell response timepoints. Clonal diversity was possibly underestimated, and white British individuals and females predominated among donors.

V dropped 6 bases and J dropped 9 bases, with 15 bases sitting between them. The CDR3 extends over 13 amino acids. Germline CDR1 and CDR2: MNHEY and SMNVEV (reference sequence). The material sequenced was peripheral blood, taken on day 0 of AZD1222 vaccination. J is TRBJ1-5 and V is TRBV27; D gene unclear. The clonotype originates from an adult in good health. CDR3: CASSPNPPGPQHF. The CDR3 coding sequence is TGTGCCAGCAGCCCCAATCCCCCAGGGCCCCAGCATTTT.